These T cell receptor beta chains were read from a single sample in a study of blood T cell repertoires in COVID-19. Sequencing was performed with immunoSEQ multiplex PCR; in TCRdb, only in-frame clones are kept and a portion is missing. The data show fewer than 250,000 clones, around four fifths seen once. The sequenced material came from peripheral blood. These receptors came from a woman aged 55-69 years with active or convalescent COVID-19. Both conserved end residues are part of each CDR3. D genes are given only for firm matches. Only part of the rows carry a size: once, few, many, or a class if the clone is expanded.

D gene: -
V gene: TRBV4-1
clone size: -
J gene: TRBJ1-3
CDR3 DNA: TGCGCCAGCAGCCAAGAGTGGATGGGTCCAGGAGGAAACACCATATATTTT
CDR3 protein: CASSQEWMGPGGNTIYF

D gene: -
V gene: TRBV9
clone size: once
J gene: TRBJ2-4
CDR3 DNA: TGTGCCAGCAGCGTTGGTAGTGAAAACATTCAGTACTTC
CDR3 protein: CASSVGSENIQYF

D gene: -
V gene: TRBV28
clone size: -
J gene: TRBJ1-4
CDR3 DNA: TGTGCCAGCAGTTTCCCAGGGCCTTCAACTAATGAAAAACTGTTTTTT
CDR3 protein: CASSFPGPSTNEKLFF

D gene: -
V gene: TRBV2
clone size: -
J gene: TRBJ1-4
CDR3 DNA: TGTGCCAGCAGCCTTAATAATCAAAAACTGTTTTTT
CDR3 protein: CASSLNNQKLFF

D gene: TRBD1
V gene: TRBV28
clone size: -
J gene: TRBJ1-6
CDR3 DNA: TGTGCCAGCAGTCCGCCCAGGGGGGCCCTCCACTTT
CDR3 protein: CASSPPRGALHF

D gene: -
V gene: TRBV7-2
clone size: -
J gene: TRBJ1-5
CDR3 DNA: TGTGCCAGCAGCTCATGGCAGAGCAATCAGCCCCAGCATTTT
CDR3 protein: CASSSWQSNQPQHF

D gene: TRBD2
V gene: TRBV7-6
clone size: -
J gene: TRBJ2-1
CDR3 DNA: TGTGCCAGCAGCTATGGACTAGCGGGGGGTGGCCCTTACAATGAGCAGTTCTTC
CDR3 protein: CASSYGLAGGGPYNEQFF

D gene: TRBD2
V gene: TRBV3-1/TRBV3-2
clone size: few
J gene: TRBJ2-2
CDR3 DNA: TGTGCCAGCAGCCGGGGACTAGCGGAAATAAACACCGGGGAGCTGTTTTTT
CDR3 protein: CASSRGLAEINTGELFF

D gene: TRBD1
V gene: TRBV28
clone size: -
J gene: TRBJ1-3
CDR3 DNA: TGTGCCAGCCGGGACAGACTCTCTGGAAACACCATATATTTT
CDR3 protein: CASRDRLSGNTIYF

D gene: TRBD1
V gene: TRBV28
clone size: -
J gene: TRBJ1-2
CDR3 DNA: TGTGCCAGCAGGCAACTCGGGACAGGGAAAACGCCGAGCTATGGCTACACCTTC
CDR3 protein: CASRQLGTGKTPSYGYTF